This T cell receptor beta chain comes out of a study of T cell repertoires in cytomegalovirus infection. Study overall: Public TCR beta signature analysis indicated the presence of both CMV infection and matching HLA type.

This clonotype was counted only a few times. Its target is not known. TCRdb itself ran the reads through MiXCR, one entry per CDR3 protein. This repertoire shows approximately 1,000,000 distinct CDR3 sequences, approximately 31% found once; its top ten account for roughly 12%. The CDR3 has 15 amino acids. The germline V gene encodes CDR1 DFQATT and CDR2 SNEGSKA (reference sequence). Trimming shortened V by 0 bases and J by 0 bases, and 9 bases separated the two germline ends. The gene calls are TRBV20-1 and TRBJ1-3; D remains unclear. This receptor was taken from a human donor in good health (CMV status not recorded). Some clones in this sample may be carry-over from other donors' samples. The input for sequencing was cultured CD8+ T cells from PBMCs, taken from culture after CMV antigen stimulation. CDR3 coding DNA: TGCAGTGCTAGAGATCCTCTTGACTCTGGAAACACCATATATTTT. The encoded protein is CSARDPLDSGNTIYF.